This T cell receptor beta chain was retrieved from a study of T cells in Graves' hyperthyroidism and ophthalmopathy. As for the study in general: Peripheral blood was obtained at initial diagnosis, preceding any treatment.

Diagnosis relied on clinical symptoms, serum thyroxine and TRAb, thyroid ultrasound and orbital computed tomography. Germline V gene lookup returns CDR1 SGDLS and CDR2 YYNGEE. The germline V and J ends were trimmed by 6 bases and 0 bases, with 15 bases remaining between them. The CDR3 runs 15 residues. RNA transcripts yielded amplified TCR beta CDR3 regions. First-round RT-PCR with HTBI primers amplified the TCR CDR3 region. MiXCR, applied by TCRdb to the multiplex PCR reads, yields one record per CDR3 protein. This sample carries 600,000 to 800,000 distinct CDR3 sequences, 35% of them seen once, and the ten largest clones take around 32%.

Sample: blood. The TCR was taken from a woman between 35 and 50 years old with Graves' hyperthyroidism. J is TRBJ1-2 and V is TRBV9; a possible D gene is TRBD1 (5 bases). CDR3 sequence (DNA): TGTGCCAGCACCAAGGGACCTCCCGCTAACTATGGCTACACCTTC. Its protein is CASTKGPPANYGYTF.